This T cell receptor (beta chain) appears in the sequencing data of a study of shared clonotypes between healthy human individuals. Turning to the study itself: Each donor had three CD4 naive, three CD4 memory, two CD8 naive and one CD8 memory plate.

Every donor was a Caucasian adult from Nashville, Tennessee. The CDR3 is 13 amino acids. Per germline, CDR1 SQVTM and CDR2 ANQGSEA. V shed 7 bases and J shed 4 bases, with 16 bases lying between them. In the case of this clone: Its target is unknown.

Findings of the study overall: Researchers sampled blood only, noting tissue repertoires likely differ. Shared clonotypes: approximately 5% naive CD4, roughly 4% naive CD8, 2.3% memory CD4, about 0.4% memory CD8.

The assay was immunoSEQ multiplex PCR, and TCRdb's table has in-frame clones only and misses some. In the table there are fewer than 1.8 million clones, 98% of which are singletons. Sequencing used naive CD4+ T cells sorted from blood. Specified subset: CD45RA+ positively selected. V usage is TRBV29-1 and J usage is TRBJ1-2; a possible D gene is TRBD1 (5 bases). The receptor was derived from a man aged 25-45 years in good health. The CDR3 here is CSARDPGFYGYTF. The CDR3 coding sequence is TGCAGCGCGCGGGACCCAGGGTTCTATGGCTACACCTTC.